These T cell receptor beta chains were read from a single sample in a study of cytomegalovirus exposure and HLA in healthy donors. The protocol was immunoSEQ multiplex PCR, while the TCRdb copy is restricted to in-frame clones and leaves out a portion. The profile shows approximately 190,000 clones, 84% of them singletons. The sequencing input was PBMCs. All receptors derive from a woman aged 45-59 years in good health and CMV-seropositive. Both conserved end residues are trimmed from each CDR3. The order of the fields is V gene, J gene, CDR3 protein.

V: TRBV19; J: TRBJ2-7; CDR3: ANSTRGSPSSYEQY
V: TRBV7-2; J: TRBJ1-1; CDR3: ASSPTQGRTEAF
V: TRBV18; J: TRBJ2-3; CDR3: ASSPLSSGGSDTQY
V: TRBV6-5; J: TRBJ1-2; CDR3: ASSYLGQKIGYT
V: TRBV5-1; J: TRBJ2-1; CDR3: ASSGAGFNEQF
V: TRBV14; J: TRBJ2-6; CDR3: ASSRLSGANVLT
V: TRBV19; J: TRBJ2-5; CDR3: ASRGGRETQY
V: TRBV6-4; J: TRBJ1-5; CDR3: AAHYLLTGSNQPQH
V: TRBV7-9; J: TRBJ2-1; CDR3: ASASGGAFEQF
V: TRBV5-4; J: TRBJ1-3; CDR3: ASTYRGGNTIY
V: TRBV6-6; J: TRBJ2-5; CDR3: ASSPGTGVFETQY
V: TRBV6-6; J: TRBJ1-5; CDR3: ASSLTVSSNQPQH
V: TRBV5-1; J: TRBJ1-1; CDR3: ASSPGGGGFMNTEAF
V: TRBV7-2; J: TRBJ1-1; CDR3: ASSPGQGGTEAF
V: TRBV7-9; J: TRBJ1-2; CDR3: ASSSTGVFGYT
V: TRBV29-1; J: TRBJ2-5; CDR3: SVGTTMETQY
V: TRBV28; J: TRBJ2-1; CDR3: ASSLRGEQF
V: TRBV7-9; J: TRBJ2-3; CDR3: ASASGYTQY
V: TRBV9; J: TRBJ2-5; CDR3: ASSASGGADETQY
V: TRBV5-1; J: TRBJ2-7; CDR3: ASSGTSYYEQY
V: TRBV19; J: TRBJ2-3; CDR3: ASSIRDSHTDTQY
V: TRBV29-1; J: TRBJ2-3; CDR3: SVEMGTTSTDTQY
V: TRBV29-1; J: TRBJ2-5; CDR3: SVDGGRETQY
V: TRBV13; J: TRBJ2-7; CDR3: ASSLGLAGGPEEQY
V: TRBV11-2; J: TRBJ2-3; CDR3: ASSRQDTQY
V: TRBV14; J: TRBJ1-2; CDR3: ASSPLGAVSYGYT
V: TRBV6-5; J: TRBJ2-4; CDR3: ASSEGEEDIQY
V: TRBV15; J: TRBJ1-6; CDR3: ATSRPGLLLH
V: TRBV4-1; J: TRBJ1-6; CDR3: ASSQDESSYNSPLH
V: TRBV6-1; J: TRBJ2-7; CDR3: ASLTPYSPGEQY
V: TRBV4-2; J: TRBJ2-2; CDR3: ASSPRGSGGSGELF
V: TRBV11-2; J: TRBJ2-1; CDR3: ASSLGVGTRDEQF
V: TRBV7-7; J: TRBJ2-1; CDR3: ASSPGTRLLNEQF
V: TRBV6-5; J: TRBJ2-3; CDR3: ASRLTGEYTDTQY
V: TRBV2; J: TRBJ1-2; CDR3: ASTGTGYGYT
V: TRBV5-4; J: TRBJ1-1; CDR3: ASSPPGGEGNTEAF
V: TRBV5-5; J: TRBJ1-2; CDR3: ASRPRDSLYGYT
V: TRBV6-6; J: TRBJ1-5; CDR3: ASSFPVDQPQH
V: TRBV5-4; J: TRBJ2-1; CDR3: ASSARTAPYNEQF
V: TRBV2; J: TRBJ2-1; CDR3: ASSYQGTAYNEQF
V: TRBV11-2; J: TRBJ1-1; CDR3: ASSLEEFTEAF
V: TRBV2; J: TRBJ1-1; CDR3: ASSERTEAF
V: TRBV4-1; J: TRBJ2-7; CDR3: ASSQGTGYEQY
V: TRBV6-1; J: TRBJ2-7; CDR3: ASDHRDSYEQY
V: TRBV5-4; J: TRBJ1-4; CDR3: ASSSDRGRIEKLF
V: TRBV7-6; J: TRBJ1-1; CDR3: ASNRRGGDEAF
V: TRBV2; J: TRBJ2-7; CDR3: ASSRVPYEQY
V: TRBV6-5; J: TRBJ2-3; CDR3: ASSSEGTSQTDTQY
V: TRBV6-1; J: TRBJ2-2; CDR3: ASSLAGGTGELF
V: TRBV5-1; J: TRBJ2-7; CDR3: ASSFAYEQY
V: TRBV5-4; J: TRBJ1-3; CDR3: ASSYTGAGNTIY
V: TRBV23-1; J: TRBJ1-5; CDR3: ASSQSSGQGDYSNQPQH
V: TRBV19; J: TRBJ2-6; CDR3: ASSSSAGGIAGANVLT
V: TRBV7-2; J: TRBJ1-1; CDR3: ASSLAQAQSEAF